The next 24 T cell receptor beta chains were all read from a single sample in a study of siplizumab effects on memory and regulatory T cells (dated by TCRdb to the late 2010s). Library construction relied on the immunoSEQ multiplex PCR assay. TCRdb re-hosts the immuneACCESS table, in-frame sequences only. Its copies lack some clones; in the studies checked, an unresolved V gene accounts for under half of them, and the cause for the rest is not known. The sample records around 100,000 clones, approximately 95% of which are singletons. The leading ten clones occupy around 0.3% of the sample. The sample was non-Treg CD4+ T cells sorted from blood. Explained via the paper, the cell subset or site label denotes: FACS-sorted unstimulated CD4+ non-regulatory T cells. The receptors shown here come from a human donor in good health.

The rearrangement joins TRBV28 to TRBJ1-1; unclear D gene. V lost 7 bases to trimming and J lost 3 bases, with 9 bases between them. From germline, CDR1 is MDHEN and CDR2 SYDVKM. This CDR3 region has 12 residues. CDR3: CASKHSYTEAFF. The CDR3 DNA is TGTGCCAGCAAGCACAGCTACACTGAAGCTTTCTTT.

The CDR3: CAISFSGQGDEQYF. For the CDR3, the DNA is TGTGCCATCAGTTTCTCGGGACAGGGGGACGAGCAGTACTTC. V usage is TRBV10-3 and J usage is TRBJ2-7; 11 positions agree with TRBD1. J gave up 5 bases and V 5 bases, and 5 bases lay outside the gene matches. The CDR3 length is 14 residues. Germline values: CDR1 ENHRY, CDR2 SYGVKD.

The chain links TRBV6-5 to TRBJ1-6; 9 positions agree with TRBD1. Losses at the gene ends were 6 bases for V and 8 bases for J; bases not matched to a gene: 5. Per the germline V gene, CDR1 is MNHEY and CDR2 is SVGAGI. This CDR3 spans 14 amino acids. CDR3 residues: CASSPGQGDSPLHF. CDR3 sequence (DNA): TGTGCCAGCAGCCCGGGACAGGGCGATTCACCCCTCCACTTT.

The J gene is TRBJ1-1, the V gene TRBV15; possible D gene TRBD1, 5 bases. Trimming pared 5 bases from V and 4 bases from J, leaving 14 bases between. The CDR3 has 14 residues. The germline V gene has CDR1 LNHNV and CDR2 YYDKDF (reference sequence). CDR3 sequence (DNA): TGTGCCACCAGCGACGCAGGGAGAGCCACTGAAGCTTTCTTT. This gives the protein CATSDAGRATEAFF. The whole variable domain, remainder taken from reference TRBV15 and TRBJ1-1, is DAMVIQNPRYQVTQFGKPVTLSCSQTLNHNVMYWYQQKSSQAPKLLFHYYDKDFNNEADTPDNFQSRRPNTSFCFLDIRSPGLGDTAMYLCATSDAGRATEAFFGQGTRLTVV.

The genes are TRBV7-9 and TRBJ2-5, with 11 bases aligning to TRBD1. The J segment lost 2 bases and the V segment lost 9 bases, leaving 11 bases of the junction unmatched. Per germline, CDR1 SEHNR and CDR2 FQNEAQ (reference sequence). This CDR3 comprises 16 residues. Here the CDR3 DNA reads TGTGCCAGTCGAATTTGGACAGGGGGCGGGCAAGAGACCCAGTACTTC. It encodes CASRIWTGGGQETQYF. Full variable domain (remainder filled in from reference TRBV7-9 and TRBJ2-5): DTGVSQNPRHKITKRGQNVTFRCDPISEHNRLYWYRQTLGQGPEFLTYFQNEAQLEKSRLLSDRFSAERPKGSFSTLEIQRTEQGDSAMYLCASRIWTGGGQETQYFGPGTRLLVL.

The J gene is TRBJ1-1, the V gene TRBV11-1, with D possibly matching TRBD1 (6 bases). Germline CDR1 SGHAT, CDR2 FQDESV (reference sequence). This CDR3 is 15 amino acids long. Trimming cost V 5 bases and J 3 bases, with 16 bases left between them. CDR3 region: CASSPDRGRDTEAFF. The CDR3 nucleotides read TGTGCCAGCAGCCCCGATCGGGGGCGGGACACTGAAGCTTTCTTT.

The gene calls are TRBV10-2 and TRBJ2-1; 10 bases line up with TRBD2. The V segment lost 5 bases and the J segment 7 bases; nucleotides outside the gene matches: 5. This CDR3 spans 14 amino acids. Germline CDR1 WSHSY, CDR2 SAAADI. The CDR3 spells CASSRLAGDNEQFF. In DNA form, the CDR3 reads TGCGCCAGCAGTCGGCTAGCGGGAGATAATGAGCAGTTCTTC.

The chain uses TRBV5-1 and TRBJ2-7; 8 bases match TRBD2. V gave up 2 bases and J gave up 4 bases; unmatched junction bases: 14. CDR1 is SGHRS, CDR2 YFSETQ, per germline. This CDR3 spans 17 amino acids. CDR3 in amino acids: CASSFYPGAGEPYEQYF. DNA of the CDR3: TGCGCCAGCAGCTTTTACCCCGGAGCGGGGGAACCATACGAGCAGTACTTC. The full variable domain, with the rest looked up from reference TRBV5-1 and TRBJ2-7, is KAGVTQTPRYLIKTRGQQVTLSCSPISGHRSVSWYQQTPGQGLQFLFEYFSETQRNKGNFPGRFSGRQFSNSRSEMNVSTLELGDSALYLCASSFYPGAGEPYEQYFGPGTRLTVT.

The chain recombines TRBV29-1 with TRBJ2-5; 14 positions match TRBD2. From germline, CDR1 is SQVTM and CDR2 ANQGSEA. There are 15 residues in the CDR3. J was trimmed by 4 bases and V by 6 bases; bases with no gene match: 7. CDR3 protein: CSVVGTSGSSETQYF. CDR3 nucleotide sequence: TGCAGCGTGGTCGGGACTAGCGGGAGTTCAGAGACCCAGTACTTC.

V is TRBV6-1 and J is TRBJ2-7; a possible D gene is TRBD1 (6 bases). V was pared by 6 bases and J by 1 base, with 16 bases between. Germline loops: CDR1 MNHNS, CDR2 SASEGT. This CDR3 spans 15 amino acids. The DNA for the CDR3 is TGTGCCAGCAGAGCCGGGACAATGTATTCCTACGAGCAGTACTTC. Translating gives CASRAGTMYSYEQYF.

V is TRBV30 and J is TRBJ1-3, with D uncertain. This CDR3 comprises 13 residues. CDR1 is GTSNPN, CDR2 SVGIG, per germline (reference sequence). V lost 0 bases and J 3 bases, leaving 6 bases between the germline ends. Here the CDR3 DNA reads TGTGCCTGGAGTGTGTCGGTTGGAAACACCATATATTTT. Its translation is CAWSVSVGNTIYF.

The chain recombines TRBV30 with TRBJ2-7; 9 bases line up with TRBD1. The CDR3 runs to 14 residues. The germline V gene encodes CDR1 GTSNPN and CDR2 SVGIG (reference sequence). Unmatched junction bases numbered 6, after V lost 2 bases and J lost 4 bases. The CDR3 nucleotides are TGTGCCTGGAGTTTCCGGACAGGGGCGTACGAGCAGTACTTC. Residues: CAWSFRTGAYEQYF.

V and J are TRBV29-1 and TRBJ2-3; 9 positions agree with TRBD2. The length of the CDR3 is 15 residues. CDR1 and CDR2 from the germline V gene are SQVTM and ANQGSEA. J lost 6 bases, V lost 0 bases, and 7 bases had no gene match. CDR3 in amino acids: CSVEEAGGSPDTQYF. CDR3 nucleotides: TGCAGCGTTGAAGAAGCGGGAGGATCCCCCGATACGCAGTATTTT.

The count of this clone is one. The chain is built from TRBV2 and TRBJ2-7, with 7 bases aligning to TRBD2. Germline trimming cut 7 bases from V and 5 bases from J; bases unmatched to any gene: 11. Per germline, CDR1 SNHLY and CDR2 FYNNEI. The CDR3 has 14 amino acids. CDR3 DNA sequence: TGTGCCAGCAATCTTTGGGGGGGGTACGACGAGCAGTACTTC. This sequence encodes CASNLWGGYDEQYF.

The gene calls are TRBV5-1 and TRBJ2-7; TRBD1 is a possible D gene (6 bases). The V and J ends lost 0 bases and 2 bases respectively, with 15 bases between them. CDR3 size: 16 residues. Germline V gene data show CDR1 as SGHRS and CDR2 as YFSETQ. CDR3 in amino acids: CASSLDTGKLTYEQYF. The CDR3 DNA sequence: TGCGCCAGCAGCTTGGATACAGGGAAATTAACCTACGAGCAGTACTTC.

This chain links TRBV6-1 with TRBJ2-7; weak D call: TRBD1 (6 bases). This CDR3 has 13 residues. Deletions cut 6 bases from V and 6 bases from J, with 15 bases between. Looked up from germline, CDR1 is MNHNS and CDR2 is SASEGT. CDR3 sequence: CASRKPTGAEQYF. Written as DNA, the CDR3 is TGTGCCAGCAGAAAGCCGACAGGAGCCGAGCAGTACTTC.

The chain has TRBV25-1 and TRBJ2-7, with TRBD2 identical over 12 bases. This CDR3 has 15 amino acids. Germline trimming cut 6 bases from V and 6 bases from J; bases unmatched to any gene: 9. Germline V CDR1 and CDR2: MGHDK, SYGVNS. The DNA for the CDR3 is TGTGCCAGCAGCGCCCACCAACTAGCGGGAGGCGAGCAGTACTTC. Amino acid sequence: CASSAHQLAGGEQYF.

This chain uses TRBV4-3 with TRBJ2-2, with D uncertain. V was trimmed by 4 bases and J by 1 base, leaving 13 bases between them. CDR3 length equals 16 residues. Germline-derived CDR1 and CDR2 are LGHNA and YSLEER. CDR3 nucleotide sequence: TGCGCCAGCAGCCCTTCTCCCGCCGGGAACACCGGGGAGCTGTTTTTT. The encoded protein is CASSPSPAGNTGELFF.

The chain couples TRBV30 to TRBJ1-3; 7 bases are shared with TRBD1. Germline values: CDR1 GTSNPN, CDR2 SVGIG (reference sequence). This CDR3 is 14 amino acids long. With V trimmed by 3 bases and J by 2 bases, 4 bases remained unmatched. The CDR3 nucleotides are TGTGCCTGGAGAATCGACAGGGCTGGAAACACCATATATTTT. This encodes CAWRIDRAGNTIYF.

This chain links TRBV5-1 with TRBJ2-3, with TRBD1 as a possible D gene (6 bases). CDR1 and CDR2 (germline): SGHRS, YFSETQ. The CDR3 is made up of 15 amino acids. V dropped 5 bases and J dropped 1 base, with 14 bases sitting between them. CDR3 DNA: TGCGCCAGCAGGGCCGACAGGATGGGCACAGATACGCAGTATTTT. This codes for CASRADRMGTDTQYF.

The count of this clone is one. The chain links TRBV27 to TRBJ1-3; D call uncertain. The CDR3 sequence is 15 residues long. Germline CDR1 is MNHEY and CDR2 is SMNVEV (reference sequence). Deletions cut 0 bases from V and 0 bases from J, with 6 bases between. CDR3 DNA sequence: TGTGCCAGCAGTTTATCGCCGTACTCTGGAAACACCATATATTTT. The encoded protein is CASSLSPYSGNTIYF.

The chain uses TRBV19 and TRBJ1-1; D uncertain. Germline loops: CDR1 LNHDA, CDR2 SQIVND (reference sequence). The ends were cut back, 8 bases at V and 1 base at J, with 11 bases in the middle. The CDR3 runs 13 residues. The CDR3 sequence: CASAATQNTEAFF. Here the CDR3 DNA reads TGTGCCAGTGCGGCGACACAGAACACTGAAGCTTTCTTT.

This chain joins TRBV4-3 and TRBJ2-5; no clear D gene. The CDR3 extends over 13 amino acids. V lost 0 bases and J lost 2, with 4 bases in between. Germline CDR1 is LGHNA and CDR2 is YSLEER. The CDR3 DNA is TGCGCCAGCAGCCAAGAGCGGCAAGAGACCCAGTACTTC. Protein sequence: CASSQERQETQYF.

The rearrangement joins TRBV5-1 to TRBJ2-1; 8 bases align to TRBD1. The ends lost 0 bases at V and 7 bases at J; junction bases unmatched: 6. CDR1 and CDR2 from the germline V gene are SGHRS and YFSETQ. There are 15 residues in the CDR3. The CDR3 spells CASSLGQGLVNEQFF. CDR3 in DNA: TGCGCCAGCAGCTTGGGACAGGGGTTGGTAAATGAGCAGTTCTTC. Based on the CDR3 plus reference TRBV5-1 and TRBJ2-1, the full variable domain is KAGVTQTPRYLIKTRGQQVTLSCSPISGHRSVSWYQQTPGQGLQFLFEYFSETQRNKGNFPGRFSGRQFSNSRSEMNVSTLELGDSALYLCASSLGQGLVNEQFFGPGTRLTVL.